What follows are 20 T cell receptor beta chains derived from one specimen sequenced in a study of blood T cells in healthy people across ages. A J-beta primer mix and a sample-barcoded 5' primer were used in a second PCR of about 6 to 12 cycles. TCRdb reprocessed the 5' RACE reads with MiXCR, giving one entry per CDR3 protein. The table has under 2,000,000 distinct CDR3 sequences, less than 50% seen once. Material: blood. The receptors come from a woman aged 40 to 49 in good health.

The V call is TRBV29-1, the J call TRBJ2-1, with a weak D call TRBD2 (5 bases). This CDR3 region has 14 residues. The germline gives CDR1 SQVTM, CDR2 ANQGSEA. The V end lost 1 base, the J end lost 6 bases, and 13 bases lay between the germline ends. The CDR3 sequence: CSVEGRHLGNEQFF. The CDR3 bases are TGCAGCGTTGAAGGGAGGCATCTAGGCAATGAGCAGTTCTTC.

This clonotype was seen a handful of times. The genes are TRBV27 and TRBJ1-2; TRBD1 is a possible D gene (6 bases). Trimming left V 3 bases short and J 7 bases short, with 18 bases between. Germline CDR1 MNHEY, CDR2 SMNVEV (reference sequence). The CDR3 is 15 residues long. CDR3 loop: CASSLGGAGTTGYTF. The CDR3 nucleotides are TGTGCCAGCAGTTTGGGGGGGGCTGGGACTACTGGCTACACCTTC.

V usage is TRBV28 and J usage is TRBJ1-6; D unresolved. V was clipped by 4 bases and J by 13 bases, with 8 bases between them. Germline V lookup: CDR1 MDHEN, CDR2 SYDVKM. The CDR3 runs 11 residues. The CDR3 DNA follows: TGTGCCAGCAGTTCTACACAGCCCCTCCACTTT. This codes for CASSSTQPLHF.

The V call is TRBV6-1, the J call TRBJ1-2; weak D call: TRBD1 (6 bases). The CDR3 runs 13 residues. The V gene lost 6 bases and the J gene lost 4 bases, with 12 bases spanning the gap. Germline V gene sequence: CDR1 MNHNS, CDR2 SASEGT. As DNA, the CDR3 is TGTGCCAGCAGCCGGGACACTCCCTATGGCTACACCTTC. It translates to CASSRDTPYGYTF.

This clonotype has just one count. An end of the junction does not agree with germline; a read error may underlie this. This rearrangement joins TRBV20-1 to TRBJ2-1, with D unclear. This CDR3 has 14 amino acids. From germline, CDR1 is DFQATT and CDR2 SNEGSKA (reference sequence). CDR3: CSASEPFSYNEQFF. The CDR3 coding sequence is TGCAGTGCTAGCGAGCCTTTCTCCTACAATGAACAGTTCTTC.

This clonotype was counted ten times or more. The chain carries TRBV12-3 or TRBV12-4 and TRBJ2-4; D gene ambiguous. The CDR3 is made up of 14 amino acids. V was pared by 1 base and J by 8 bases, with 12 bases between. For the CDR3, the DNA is TGTGCCAGCAGTTTAGGAGTAGTTGCTGACATTCAGTACTTC. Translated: CASSLGVVADIQYF.

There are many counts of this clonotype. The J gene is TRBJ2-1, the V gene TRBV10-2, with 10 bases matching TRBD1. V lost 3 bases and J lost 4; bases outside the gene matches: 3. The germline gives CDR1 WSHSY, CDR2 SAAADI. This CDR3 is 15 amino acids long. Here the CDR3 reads CASSDGTGEYNEQFF. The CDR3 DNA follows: TGCGCCAGCAGTGACGGGACAGGGGAATACAATGAGCAGTTCTTC.

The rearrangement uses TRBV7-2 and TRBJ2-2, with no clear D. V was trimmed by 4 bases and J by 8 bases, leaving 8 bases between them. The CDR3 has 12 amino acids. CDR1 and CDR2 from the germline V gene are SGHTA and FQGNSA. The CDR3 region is CASSCILGELFF. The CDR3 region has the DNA TGTGCCAGCAGCTGTATCCTAGGGGAGCTGTTTTTT.

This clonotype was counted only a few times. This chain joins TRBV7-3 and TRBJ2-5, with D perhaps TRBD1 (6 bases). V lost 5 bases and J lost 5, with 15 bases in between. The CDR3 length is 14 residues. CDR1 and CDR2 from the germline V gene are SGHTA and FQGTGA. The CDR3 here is CASSPGTLGETQYF. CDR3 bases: TGTGCCAGCAGCCCAGGGACATTAGGGGAGACCCAGTACTTC.

CDR3 sequence: CASSLPGRHNQPQHF. The DNA for the CDR3 is TGTGCCAGCAGTCTACCGGGACGGCACAATCAGCCCCAGCATTTT. The V call is TRBV28, the J call TRBJ1-5; a weak D match, TRBD1 (5 bases). The CDR3 runs 15 residues. Germline CDR1 reads MDHEN; CDR2 reads SYDVKM. With 5 bases removed from V and 3 bases from J, the gap between germline ends came to 14 bases.

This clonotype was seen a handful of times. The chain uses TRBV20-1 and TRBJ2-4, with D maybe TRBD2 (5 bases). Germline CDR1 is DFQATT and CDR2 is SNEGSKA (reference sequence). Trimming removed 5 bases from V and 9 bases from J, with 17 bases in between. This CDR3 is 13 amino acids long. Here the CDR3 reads CSAPAPNEGIQYF. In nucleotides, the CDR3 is TGCAGTGCTCCGGCCCCCAACGAGGGCATTCAGTACTTC.

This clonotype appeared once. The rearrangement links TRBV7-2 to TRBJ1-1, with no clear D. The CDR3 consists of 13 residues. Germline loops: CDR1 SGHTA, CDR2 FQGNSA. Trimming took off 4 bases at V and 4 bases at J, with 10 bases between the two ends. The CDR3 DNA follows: TGTGCCAGCAGCTCGAATATACTCACTGAAGCTTTCTTT. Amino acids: CASSSNILTEAFF. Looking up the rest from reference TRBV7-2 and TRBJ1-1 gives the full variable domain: GAGVSQSPSNKVTEKGKDVELRCDPISGHTALYWYRQSLGQGLEFLIYFQGNSAPDKSGLPSDRFSAERTGGSVSTLTIQRTQQEDSAVYLCASSSNILTEAFFGQGTRLTVV.

The CDR3 is CASRDKTGQDYEQYF. DNA of the CDR3: TGTGCCAGCAGGGACAAGACAGGGCAAGACTACGAGCAGTACTTC. The rearrangement links TRBV28 to TRBJ2-7; 7 nucleotides align to TRBD1. The germline V gene has CDR1 MDHEN and CDR2 SYDVKM. The J segment lost 3 bases and the V segment lost 6 bases, leaving 11 bases of the junction unmatched. This CDR3 has 15 residues.

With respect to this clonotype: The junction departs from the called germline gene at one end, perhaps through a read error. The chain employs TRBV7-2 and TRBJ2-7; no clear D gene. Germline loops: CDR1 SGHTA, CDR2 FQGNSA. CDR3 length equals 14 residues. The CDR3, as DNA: TGCGCCAGCAGCTTGGTCGCCAGTACCTACGAGCAGTACTTC. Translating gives CASSLVASTYEQYF. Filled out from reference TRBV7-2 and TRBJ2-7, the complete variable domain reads GAGVSQSPSNKVTEKGKDVELRCDPISGHTALYWYRQSLGQGLEFLIYFQGNSAPDKSGLPSDRFSAERTGGSVSTLTIQRTQQEDSAVYLCASSLVASTYEQYFGPGTRLTVT.

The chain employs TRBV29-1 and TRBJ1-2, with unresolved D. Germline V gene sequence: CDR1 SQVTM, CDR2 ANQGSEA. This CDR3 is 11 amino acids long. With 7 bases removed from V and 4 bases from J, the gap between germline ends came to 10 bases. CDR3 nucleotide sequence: TGCAGCGGGGGAGGGTTCTATGGCTACACCTTC. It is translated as CSGGGFYGYTF.

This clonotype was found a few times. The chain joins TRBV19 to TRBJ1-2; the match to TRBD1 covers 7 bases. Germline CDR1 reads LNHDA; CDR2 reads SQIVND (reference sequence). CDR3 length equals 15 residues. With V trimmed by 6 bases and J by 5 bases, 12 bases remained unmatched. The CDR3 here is CASRRDSAESYGYTF. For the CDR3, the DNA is TGTGCCAGTAGGCGGGACAGCGCAGAATCGTATGGCTACACCTTC.

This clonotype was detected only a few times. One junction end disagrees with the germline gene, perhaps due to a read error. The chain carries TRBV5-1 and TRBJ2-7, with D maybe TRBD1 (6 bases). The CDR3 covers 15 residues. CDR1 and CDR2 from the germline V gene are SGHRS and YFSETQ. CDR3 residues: CASSLVVGASYEQYF. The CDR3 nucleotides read TGTGCCAGCAGCTTGGTGGTGGGGGCCTCTTACGAGCAGTACTTC.

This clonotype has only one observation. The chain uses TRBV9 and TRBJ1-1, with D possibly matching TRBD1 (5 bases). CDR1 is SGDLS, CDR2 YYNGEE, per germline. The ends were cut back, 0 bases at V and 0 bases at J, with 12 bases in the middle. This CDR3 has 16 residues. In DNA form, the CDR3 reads TGTGCCAGCAGCGTAGAAGGACACCCTATGAACACTGAAGCTTTCTTT. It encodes CASSVEGHPMNTEAFF.

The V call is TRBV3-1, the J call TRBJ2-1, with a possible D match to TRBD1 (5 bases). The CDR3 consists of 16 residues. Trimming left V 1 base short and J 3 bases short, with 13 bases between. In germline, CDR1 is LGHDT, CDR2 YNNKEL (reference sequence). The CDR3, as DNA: TGTGCCAGCAGCCAAGGTGCAGGGAAAGGCTACAATGAGCAGTTCTTC. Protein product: CASSQGAGKGYNEQFF.

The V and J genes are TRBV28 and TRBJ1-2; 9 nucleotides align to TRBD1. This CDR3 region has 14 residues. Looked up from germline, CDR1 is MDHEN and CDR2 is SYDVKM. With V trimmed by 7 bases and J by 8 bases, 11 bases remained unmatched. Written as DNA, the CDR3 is TGTGCCAGCACCCCTCCGGGACAGGGTTACGGCTACACCTTC. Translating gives CASTPPGQGYGYTF.